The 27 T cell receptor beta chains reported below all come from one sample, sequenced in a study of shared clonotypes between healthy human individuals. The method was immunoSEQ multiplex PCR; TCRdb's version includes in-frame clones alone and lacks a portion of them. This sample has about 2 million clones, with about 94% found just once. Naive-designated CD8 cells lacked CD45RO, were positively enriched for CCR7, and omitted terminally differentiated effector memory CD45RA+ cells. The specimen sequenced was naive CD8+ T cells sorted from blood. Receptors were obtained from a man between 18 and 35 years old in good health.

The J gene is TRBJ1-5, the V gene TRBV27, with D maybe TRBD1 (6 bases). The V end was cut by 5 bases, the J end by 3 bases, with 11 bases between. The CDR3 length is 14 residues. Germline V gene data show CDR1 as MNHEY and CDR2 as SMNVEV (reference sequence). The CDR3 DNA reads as TGTGCCAGCAGTACAAGGGGGACCAATCAGCCCCAGCATTTT. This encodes CASSTRGTNQPQHF.

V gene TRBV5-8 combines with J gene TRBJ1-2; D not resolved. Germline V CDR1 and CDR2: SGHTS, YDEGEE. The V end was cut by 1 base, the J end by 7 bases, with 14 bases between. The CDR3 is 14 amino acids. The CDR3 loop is CASSLNRASLGYTF. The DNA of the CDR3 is TGTGCCAGCAGCTTGAATAGGGCCTCACTTGGCTACACCTTC.

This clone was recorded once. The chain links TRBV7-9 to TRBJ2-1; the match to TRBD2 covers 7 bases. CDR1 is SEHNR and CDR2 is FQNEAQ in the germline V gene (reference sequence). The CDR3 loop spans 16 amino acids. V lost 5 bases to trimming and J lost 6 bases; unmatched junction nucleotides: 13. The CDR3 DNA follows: TGTGCCAGCAGCCCCCGATGGGGGGGAATGTCCAATGAGCAGTTCTTC. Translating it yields CASSPRWGGMSNEQFF.

In DNA form, the CDR3 reads TGTGCCATCAGTGATGGGTATGGTTCACCCCTCCACTTT. Its protein is CAISDGYGSPLHF. The chain recombines TRBV10-3 with TRBJ1-6; D remains ambiguous. CDR1 and CDR2 (germline): ENHRY, SYGVKD. V was clipped by 3 bases and J by 9 bases, with 9 bases between them. CDR3 length: 13 residues.

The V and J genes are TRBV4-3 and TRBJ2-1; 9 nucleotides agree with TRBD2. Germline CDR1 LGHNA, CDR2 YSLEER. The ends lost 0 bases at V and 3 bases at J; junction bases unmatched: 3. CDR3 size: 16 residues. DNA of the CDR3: TGCGCCAGCAGCCAAGATGAACTAGCGGGCTACAATGAGCAGTTCTTC. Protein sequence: CASSQDELAGYNEQFF.

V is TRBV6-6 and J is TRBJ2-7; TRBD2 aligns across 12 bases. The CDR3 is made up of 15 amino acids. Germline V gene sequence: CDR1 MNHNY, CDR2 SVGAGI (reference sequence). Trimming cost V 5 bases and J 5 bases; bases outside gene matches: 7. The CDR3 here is CASSAPTSGSDEQYF. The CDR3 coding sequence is TGTGCCAGCAGTGCTCCGACTAGCGGGAGCGACGAGCAGTACTTC.

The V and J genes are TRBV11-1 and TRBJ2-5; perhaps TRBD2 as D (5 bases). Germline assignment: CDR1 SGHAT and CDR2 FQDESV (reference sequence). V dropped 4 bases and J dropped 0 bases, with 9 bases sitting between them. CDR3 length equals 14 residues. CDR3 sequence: CASSSGKYQETQYF. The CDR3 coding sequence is TGTGCCAGCAGCTCGGGAAAGTACCAAGAGACCCAGTACTTC.

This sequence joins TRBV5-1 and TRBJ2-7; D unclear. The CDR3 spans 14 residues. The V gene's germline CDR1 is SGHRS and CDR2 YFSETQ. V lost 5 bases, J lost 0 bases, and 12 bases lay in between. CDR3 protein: CASRMAADSYEQYF. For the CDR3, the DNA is TGCGCCAGCAGAATGGCAGCAGACTCCTACGAGCAGTACTTC.

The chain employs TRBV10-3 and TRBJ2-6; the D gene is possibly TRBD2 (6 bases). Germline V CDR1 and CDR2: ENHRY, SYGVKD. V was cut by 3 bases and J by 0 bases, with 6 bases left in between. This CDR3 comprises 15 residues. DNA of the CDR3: TGTGCCATCAGTGACGGGAGCTCTGGGGCCAACGTCCTGACTTTC. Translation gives CAISDGSSGANVLTF.

The CDR3 here is CASSVEGGSQYF. CDR3 DNA: TGTGCCAGCAGCGTAGAGGGAGGATCCCAGTACTTC. This sequence joins TRBV9 and TRBJ2-4, with a possible D match to TRBD2 (6 bases). Trimming cost V 0 bases and J 13 bases, with 11 bases left between them. Germline V gene sequence: CDR1 SGDLS, CDR2 YYNGEE. CDR3 length: 12 amino acids.

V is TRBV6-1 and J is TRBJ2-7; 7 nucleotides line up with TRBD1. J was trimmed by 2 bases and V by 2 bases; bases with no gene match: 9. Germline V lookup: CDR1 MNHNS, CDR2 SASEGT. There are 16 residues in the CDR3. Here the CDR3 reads CASSELVGTATYEQYF. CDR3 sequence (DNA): TGTGCCAGCAGTGAATTGGTGGGGACAGCGACCTACGAGCAGTACTTC.

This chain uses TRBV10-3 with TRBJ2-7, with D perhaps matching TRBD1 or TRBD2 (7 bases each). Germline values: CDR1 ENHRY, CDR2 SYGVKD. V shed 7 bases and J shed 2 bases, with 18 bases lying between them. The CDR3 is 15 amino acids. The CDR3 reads CAITEARGGTYEQYF. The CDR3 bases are TGTGCCATCACCGAGGCCAGGGGGGGTACCTACGAGCAGTACTTC.

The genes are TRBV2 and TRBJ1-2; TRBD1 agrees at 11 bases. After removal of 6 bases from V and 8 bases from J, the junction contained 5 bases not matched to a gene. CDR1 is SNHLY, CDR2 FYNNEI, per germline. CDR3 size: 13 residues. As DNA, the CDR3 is TGTGCCAGCAGAGGACAGGGGGCGGTCGGCTACACCTTC. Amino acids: CASRGQGAVGYTF.

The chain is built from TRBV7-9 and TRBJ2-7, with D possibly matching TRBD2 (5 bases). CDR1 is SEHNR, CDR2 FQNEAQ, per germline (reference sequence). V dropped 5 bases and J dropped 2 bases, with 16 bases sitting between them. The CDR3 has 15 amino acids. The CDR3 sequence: CASSPRLTNPYEQYF. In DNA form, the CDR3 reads TGTGCCAGCAGCCCCCGGTTGACTAACCCCTACGAGCAGTACTTC.

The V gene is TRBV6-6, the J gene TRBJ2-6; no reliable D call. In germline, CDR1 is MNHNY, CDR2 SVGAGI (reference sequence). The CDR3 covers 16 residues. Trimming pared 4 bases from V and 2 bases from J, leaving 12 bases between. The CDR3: CASSFEAGPGANVLTF. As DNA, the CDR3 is TGTGCCAGCAGTTTTGAGGCCGGGCCTGGGGCCAACGTCCTGACTTTC.

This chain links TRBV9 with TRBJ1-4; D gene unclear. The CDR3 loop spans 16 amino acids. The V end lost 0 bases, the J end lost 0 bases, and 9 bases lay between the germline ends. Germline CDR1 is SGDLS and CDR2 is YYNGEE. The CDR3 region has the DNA TGTGCCAGCAGCGTAGGAGGCAGGCCAACTAATGAAAAACTGTTTTTT. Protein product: CASSVGGRPTNEKLFF.

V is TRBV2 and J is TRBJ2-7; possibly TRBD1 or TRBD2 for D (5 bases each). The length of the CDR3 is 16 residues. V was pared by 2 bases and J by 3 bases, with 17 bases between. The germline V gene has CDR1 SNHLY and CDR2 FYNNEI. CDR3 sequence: CASSERRAGRGYEQYF. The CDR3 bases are TGTGCCAGCAGTGAACGACGGGCAGGGAGAGGCTACGAGCAGTACTTC.

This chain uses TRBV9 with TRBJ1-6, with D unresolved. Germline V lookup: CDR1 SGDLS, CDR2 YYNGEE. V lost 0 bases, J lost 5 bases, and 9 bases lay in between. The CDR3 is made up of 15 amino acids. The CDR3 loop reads CASSVEAGDNSPLHF. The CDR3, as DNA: TGTGCCAGCAGCGTAGAGGCAGGCGATAATTCACCCCTCCACTTT.

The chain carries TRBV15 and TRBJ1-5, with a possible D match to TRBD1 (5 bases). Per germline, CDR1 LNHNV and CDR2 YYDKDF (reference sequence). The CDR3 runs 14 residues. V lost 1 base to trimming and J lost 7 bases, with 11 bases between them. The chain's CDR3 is CATSRGDSGQPQHF. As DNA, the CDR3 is TGTGCCACCAGCAGAGGGGACTCTGGGCAGCCCCAGCATTTT.

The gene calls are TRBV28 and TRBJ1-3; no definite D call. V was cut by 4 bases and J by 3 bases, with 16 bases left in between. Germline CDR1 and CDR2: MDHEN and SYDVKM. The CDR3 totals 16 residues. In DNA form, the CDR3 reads TGTGCCAGCAGTTCCACGTCCGTGAGCGTTGGAAACACCATATATTTT. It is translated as CASSSTSVSVGNTIYF.

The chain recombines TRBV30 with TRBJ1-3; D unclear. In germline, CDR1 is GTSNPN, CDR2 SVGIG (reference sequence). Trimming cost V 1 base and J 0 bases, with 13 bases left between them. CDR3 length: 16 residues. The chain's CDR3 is CAWSGTAKSSGNTIYF. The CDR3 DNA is TGTGCCTGGAGTGGGACGGCCAAAAGCTCTGGAAACACCATATATTTT.

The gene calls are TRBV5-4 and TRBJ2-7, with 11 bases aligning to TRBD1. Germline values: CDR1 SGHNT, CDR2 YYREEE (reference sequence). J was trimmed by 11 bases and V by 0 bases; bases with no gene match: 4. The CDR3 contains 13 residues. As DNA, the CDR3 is TGTGCCAGCAGCTTGGCGGACAGGGGGCAGGAGTACTTC. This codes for CASSLADRGQEYF. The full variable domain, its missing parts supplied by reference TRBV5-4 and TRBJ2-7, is ETGVTQSPTHLIKTRGQQVTLRCSSQSGHNTVSWYQQALGQGPQFIFQYYREEENGRGNFPPRFSGLQFPNYSSELNVNALELDDSALYLCASSLADRGQEYFGPGTRLTVT.

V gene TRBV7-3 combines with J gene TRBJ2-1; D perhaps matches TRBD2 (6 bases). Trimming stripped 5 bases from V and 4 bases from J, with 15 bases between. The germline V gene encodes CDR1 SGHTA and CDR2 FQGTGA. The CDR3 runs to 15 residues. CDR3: CASSLGEDAYNEQFF. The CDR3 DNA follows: TGTGCCAGCAGCCTCGGGGAGGACGCGTACAATGAGCAGTTCTTC. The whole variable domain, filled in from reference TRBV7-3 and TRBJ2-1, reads GAGVSQTPSNKVTEKGKYVELRCDPISGHTALYWYRQSLGQGPEFLIYFQGTGAADDSGLPNDRFFAVRPEGSVSTLKIQRTERGDSAVYLCASSLGEDAYNEQFFGPGTRLTVL.

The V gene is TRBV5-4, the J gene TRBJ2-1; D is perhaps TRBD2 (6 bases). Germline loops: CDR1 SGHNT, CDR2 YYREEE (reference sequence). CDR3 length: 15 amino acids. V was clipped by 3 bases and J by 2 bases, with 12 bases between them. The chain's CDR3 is CASSYSGLTYNEQFF. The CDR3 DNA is TGTGCCAGCAGCTATAGCGGATTAACCTACAATGAGCAGTTCTTC.

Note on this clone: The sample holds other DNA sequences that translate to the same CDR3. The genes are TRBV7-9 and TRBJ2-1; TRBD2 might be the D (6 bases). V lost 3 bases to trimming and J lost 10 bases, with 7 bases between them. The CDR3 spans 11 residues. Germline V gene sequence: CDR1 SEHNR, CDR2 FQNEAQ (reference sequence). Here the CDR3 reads CASSLGGEQFF. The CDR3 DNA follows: TGTGCCAGCAGCTTGGGGGGAGAGCAGTTCTTC. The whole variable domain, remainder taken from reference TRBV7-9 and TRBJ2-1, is DTGVSQNPRHKITKRGQNVTFRCDPISEHNRLYWYRQTLGQGPEFLTYFQNEAQLEKSRLLSDRFSAERPKGSFSTLEIQRTEQGDSAMYLCASSLGGEQFFGPGTRLTVL.

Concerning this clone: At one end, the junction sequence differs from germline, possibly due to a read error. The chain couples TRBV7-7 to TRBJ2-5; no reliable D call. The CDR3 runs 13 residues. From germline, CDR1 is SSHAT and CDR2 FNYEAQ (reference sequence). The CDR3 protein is CASSAREGETQYF. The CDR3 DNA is TGTGCTAGCAGCGCCCGTGAAGGAGAGACCCAGTACTTC.

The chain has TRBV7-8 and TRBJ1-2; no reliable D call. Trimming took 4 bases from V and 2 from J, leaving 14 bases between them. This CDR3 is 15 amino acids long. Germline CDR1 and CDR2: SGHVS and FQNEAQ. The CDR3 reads CASSSTNILNYGYTF. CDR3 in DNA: TGTGCCAGCAGCTCAACGAACATATTGAACTATGGCTACACCTTC.